Included here is one T cell receptor beta chain sequence, with context. Its antigen is not identified. This may come from a read error, since a much larger clone is one base off. Germline V gives CDR1 SEHNR, CDR2 FQNEAQ (reference sequence). This CDR3 spans 17 amino acids. The data originate from a study of T cells in Graves' hyperthyroidism and ophthalmopathy. The overall study: Peripheral blood was acquired at first diagnosis, ahead of any therapy whatsoever.

Findings and caveats of the study: Among thyroid clonotypes expanded above 0.001, most also appeared in blood.

Graves' hyperthyroidism showing no ophthalmopathy progression within 18 months was considered stable. TCR beta CDR3 region amplification was performed from RNA transcripts. With the HTBI primer set, the TCR CDR3 went through a first round of RT-PCR. TCRdb itself ran the multiplex PCR reads through MiXCR, one entry per CDR3 protein. This sample has roughly 630,000 distinct CDR3 sequences; 15% to 18% occur once, and the top ten carry roughly 6.6%. This sequence joins TRBV7-9 and TRBJ1-2; 11 bases match TRBD1. Material for sequencing was blood. The sequence came from a woman in her thirties with Graves' hyperthyroidism. The CDR3 loop reads CAGSLTGGMGTGGGYTF. CDR3 sequence (DNA): TGTGCCGGCAGCTTAACGGGCGGCATGGGGACAGGGGGAGGCTACACCTTC.